The clone carrying this TCR beta chain was counted at least ten times. Trimming took off 2 bases at V and 11 bases at J, with 21 bases between the two ends. Germline values: CDR1 SGHAT, CDR2 FQNNGV. The CDR3 loop spans 15 amino acids. TCR beta CDR3 regions were amplified from RNA transcripts. A set of HTBI primers served as the primers for a first-round RT-PCR of the TCR CDR3. TCRdb reanalysed the multiplex PCR reads using MiXCR and keeps one entry per CDR3 protein. The sample gives about 590,000 distinct CDR3 sequences, approximately 15% of which show up once; roughly 7.1% is in the top ten. This specimen belongs to a study of T cells in Graves' hyperthyroidism and ophthalmopathy. Disease lasting under 3 months, a NOSPECS grade of at least 4, and a Clinical Activity Score of at least 3 were features of the ophthalmopathy patients.

The sequence was collected from a woman younger than 30 with Graves' ophthalmopathy. Sequencing was performed on blood. V usage is TRBV11-2 and J usage is TRBJ1-1; TRBD1 might be the D (5 bases). The CDR3 sequence is CASSLPSPDRGDAFF. CDR3 in DNA: TGTGCCAGCAGCTTACCCTCGCCCGACAGAGGAGACGCTTTCTTT.